The 27 T cell receptor beta chains listed next were all sequenced from one sample in a study of blood T cell repertoires in COVID-19. Data came from immunoSEQ multiplex PCR; TCRdb stores just in-frame clones and leaves some out. Altogether a few hundred thousand clones are present, approximately 85% being singletons, with the ten largest covering just over 7%. The sample consisted of peripheral blood. These receptors were collected from a human donor in a cohort sampled during active COVID-19.

This rearrangement joins TRBV24-1 to TRBJ1-2; 8 bases are shared with TRBD1. This CDR3 has 16 amino acids. Germline lookup yields CDR1 KGHDR and CDR2 SFDVKD. J lost 2 bases, V lost 4 bases, and 8 bases had no gene match. This CDR3 reads CATSDPGQGGNYGYTF. The CDR3 nucleotides are TGTGCCACCAGTGACCCTGGACAGGGAGGGAACTATGGCTACACCTTC.

This clone came up many times. The chain links TRBV19 to TRBJ1-6; TRBD1 agrees at 7 bases. V lost 8 bases to trimming and J lost 4 bases; unmatched junction nucleotides: 5. CDR3 size: 14 residues. Germline-derived CDR1 and CDR2 are LNHDA and SQIVND (reference sequence). The CDR3 nucleotides read TGTGCCAGTTGGGACAGACAATATAATTCACCCCTCCACTTT. This codes for CASWDRQYNSPLHF.

This clone has just one count. The chain employs TRBV7-2 and TRBJ1-5; a weak D match, TRBD1 (5 bases). The germline CDR1 and CDR2 sequences are SGHTA and FQGNSA. V dropped 5 bases and J dropped 3 bases, with 8 bases sitting between them. The CDR3 extends over 13 amino acids. This CDR3 reads CASSPGVNQPQHF. The CDR3 nucleotides are TGTGCCAGCAGCCCGGGGGTCAATCAGCCCCAGCATTTT.

This chain joins TRBV6-6 and TRBJ2-2, with 7 nucleotides matching TRBD1. This CDR3 has 14 amino acids. V lost 7 bases and J lost 5; bases outside the gene matches: 7. Germline V lookup: CDR1 MNHNY, CDR2 SVGAGI (reference sequence). CDR3 bases: TGTGCCAGCAAACCGGGACAGCGAACCGGGGAGCTGTTTTTT. Its protein product is CASKPGQRTGELFF.

This clone has just a few counts. The chain links TRBV2 to TRBJ2-5; D might be TRBD2 (6 bases). V gave up 3 bases and J gave up 4 bases, with 9 bases separating them. The germline gives CDR1 SNHLY, CDR2 FYNNEI. CDR3 length: 13 amino acids. This CDR3 is CASSELEGETQYF. CDR3 DNA sequence: TGTGCCAGCAGTGAGTTGGAGGGAGAGACCCAGTACTTC. The whole variable domain, remainder taken from reference TRBV2 and TRBJ2-5, is EPEVTQTPSHQVTQMGQEVILRCVPISNHLYFYWYRQILGQKVEFLVSFYNNEISEKSEIFDDQFSVERPDGSNFTLKIRSTKLEDSAMYFCASSELEGETQYFGPGTRLLVL.

The sample holds a few counts of this clone. This rearrangement joins TRBV12-3 or TRBV12-4 to TRBJ1-1; D remains unclear. The length of the CDR3 is 11 residues. V lost 6 bases and J lost 10, with 12 bases in between. The CDR3 nucleotides are TGTGCCAGCAGGCAGGACTCCGGAGCTTTCTTT. Protein: CASRQDSGAFF.

V gene TRBV6-1 combines with J gene TRBJ2-2; D is uncertain. V was trimmed by 2 bases and J by 4 bases, leaving 5 bases between them. This CDR3 has 13 amino acids. Germline V gives CDR1 MNHNS, CDR2 SASEGT. The CDR3 DNA reads as TGTGCCAGCAGTGAACAGTTCACCGGGGAGCTGTTTTTT. Its translation is CASSEQFTGELFF.

The chain employs TRBV27 and TRBJ1-5; weak D call: TRBD1 (5 bases). From germline, CDR1 is MNHEY and CDR2 SMNVEV (reference sequence). This CDR3 is 14 amino acids long. Trimming pared 6 bases from V and 0 bases from J, leaving 9 bases between. For the CDR3, the DNA is TGTGCCAGCAGGAAAGACAGTAGCAATCAGCCCCAGCATTTT. Amino acid sequence: CASRKDSSNQPQHF.

This rearrangement joins TRBV19 to TRBJ2-7; 11 positions match TRBD1. V lost 6 bases and J lost 7; bases outside the gene matches: 8. The CDR3 runs to 14 residues. Germline CDR1 is LNHDA and CDR2 is SQIVND (reference sequence). As DNA, the CDR3 is TGTGCCAGTAGGGGACAGGGGGTATCAGGAGAGCAGTACTTC. Translating it yields CASRGQGVSGEQYF.

This clone was seen a handful of times. The chain links TRBV2 to TRBJ1-2, with 9 bases identical to TRBD1. The ends lost 2 bases at V and 4 bases at J; junction bases unmatched: 5. The germline V gene has CDR1 SNHLY and CDR2 FYNNEI. There are 15 residues in the CDR3. In DNA form, the CDR3 reads TGTGCCAGCAGTGAACCGGACAGGGGCATCTATGGCTACACCTTC. Translation gives CASSEPDRGIYGYTF.

V gene TRBV5-1 combines with J gene TRBJ1-4; 7 bases fit TRBD1. Germline V gives CDR1 SGHRS, CDR2 YFSETQ. This CDR3 is 15 amino acids long. With 3 bases clipped from V and 6 bases from J, the junction kept 8 bases outside the gene matches. The DNA of the CDR3 is TGCGCCAGCAGCTCAGGGGGTTCGAGCGATGAAAAACTGTTTTTT. As protein: CASSSGGSSDEKLFF.

The chain employs TRBV6-5 and TRBJ2-7, with D perhaps TRBD1 (5 bases). Trimming shortened V by 0 bases and J by 5 bases, and 11 bases separated the two germline ends. This CDR3 contains 14 residues. In germline, CDR1 is MNHEY, CDR2 SVGAGI. For the CDR3, the DNA is TGTGCCAGCAGTTACTCTACAGGTACCCACGAGCAGTACTTC. The encoded protein is CASSYSTGTHEQYF.

The gene calls are TRBV7-9 and TRBJ1-1; D may be TRBD1 (5 bases). Deletions cut 8 bases from V and 5 bases from J, with 18 bases between. The V gene's germline CDR1 is SEHNR and CDR2 FQNEAQ (reference sequence). CDR3 length: 14 residues. CDR3 DNA sequence: TGTGCCAGCCGGCAAATTTCGGGGGGGACTGAAGCTTTCTTT. The encoded protein is CASRQISGGTEAFF.

The chain combines TRBV25-1 with TRBJ2-1, with no clear D. Trimming stripped 4 bases from V and 6 bases from J, with 7 bases between. CDR3 length: 12 amino acids. CDR1 MGHDK and CDR2 SYGVNS come from the germline V gene. For the CDR3, the DNA is TGTGCCAGCAGTGCCACTGGCAATGAGCAGTTCTTC. Translation gives CASSATGNEQFF.

V and J are TRBV7-8 and TRBJ1-4, with a possible D match to TRBD1 (5 bases). Germline values: CDR1 SGHVS, CDR2 FQNEAQ. The CDR3 runs 15 residues. V was clipped by 1 base and J by 0 bases, with 6 bases between them. CDR3 protein: CASSLEGTTNEKLFF. As DNA, the CDR3 is TGTGCCAGCAGCTTAGAGGGGACAACTAATGAAAAACTGTTTTTT.

The gene calls are TRBV12-3 or TRBV12-4 and TRBJ1-2; no firm D call. V gave up 4 bases and J gave up 2 bases, with 8 bases separating them. The CDR3 runs 13 residues. CDR3 coding DNA: TGTGCCAGCAGTTCCTACAGAAACTATGGCTACACCTTC. Residues: CASSSYRNYGYTF.

J is TRBJ1-5 and V is TRBV24-1; 7 bases match TRBD1. The V segment lost 2 bases and the J segment 3 bases; nucleotides outside the gene matches: 3. Germline loops: CDR1 KGHDR, CDR2 SFDVKD. The CDR3 covers 15 residues. The CDR3, as DNA: TGTGCCACCAGTGATTCACAGGGGCCCAATCAGCCCCAGCATTTT. This gives the protein CATSDSQGPNQPQHF.

The chain is built from TRBV6-5 and TRBJ2-1, with D perhaps matching TRBD2 (6 bases). The CDR3 loop spans 14 amino acids. Germline CDR1 reads MNHEY; CDR2 reads SVGAGI. The V and J ends lost 7 bases and 9 bases respectively, with 19 bases between them. CDR3 loop: CASNQGLRSSEQFF. The CDR3, as DNA: TGTGCCAGCAACCAGGGACTCCGTTCCTCTGAGCAGTTCTTC.

The chain's CDR3 is CAISDPVGGSPGELFF. The CDR3 DNA sequence: TGTGCCATCAGTGACCCGGTCGGGGGGTCCCCCGGGGAGCTGTTTTTT. V gene TRBV10-3 combines with J gene TRBJ2-2, with 7 nucleotides matching TRBD2. V lost 3 bases to trimming and J lost 6 bases; unmatched junction nucleotides: 10. From germline, CDR1 is ENHRY and CDR2 SYGVKD. This CDR3 region has 16 residues.

The rearrangement uses TRBV24-1 and TRBJ2-5; 12 bases are a match to TRBD2. Looked up from germline, CDR1 is KGHDR and CDR2 is SFDVKD. CDR3 size: 19 residues. The trim removed 1 base at V and 5 bases at J, leaving 13 bases unmatched. CDR3 bases: TGTGCCACCAGTGATTTTGGTCTAGCGGGGGGGCCGTCCCAGGAGACCCAGTACTTC. Protein product: CATSDFGLAGGPSQETQYF.

The table lists this clone with a few counts. The CDR3 nucleotides read TGTGCCAGCAGTTTACAGGGATTTGGGACCCAGTACTTC. Encoded protein: CASSLQGFGTQYF. V is TRBV6-5 and J is TRBJ2-5, with D perhaps matching TRBD1 (6 bases). The CDR3 spans 13 residues. V was shortened by 4 bases and J by 7 bases, with 13 bases between the two germline ends. From germline, CDR1 is MNHEY and CDR2 SVGAGI.

As to this clone: Other DNA sequences in this specimen translate into the identical CDR3. The J gene is TRBJ1-6, the V gene TRBV30; 9 positions match TRBD1. The ends lost 2 bases at V and 5 bases at J; junction bases unmatched: 4. The germline V gene has CDR1 GTSNPN and CDR2 SVGIG (reference sequence). This CDR3 has 15 residues. The DNA of the CDR3 is TGTGCCTGGAGTTTAGGGGACAGGGATAATTCACCCCTCCACTTT. Residues: CAWSLGDRDNSPLHF.

The chain combines TRBV10-2 with TRBJ2-3; 8 bases are shared with TRBD2. Germline V gene sequence: CDR1 WSHSY, CDR2 SAAADI. The junction had 6 bases not matched to a gene; V was cut back by 8 bases and J by 5 bases. This CDR3 comprises 13 residues. The DNA of the CDR3 is TGCGCCAGCTCGACTAGCGATATAGATACGCAGTATTTT. Its protein is CASSTSDIDTQYF.

The CDR3 coding sequence is TGTGCCAGTAGTATAGGCAGTAATTCACCCCTCCACTTT. Translation gives CASSIGSNSPLHF. The rearrangement joins TRBV19 to TRBJ1-6; no definite D call. Germline assignment: CDR1 LNHDA and CDR2 SQIVND (reference sequence). There are 13 residues in the CDR3. V gave up 1 base and J gave up 6 bases, with 4 bases separating them.

The V gene is TRBV30, the J gene TRBJ2-7; possibly TRBD2 for D (5 bases). CDR1 and CDR2 from the germline V gene are GTSNPN and SVGIG (reference sequence). Trimming removed 0 bases from V and 4 bases from J, with 10 bases in between. This CDR3 comprises 13 residues. The CDR3 loop is CAWSVIEGYEQYF. In nucleotides, the CDR3 is TGTGCCTGGAGTGTAATTGAGGGTTACGAGCAGTACTTC.

The chain is built from TRBV4-2 and TRBJ2-7, with 7 bases fitting TRBD2. J was trimmed by 0 bases and V by 5 bases; bases with no gene match: 7. This CDR3 contains 15 residues. The germline V gene has CDR1 LGHNA and CDR2 YNFKEQ. In DNA form, the CDR3 reads TGTGCCAGCAGCGAGAGGGCGGGGGACTCCTACGAGCAGTACTTC. Translation: CASSERAGDSYEQYF.

This clone was seen a single time. The CDR3 ends on some other residue instead of the conserved phenylalanine or tryptophan, so this is likely a read error. No DNA is shown, since the ends of the CDR3 on it are uncertain; the CDR3 is the one TCRdb lists. The chain employs TRBV6-6 and TRBJ1-6; whether TRBD1, the table's D call, matches the DNA was not checked. The CDR3 comprises 11 residues, both ends counted. Per germline, CDR1 MNHNY and CDR2 SVGAGI (reference sequence). The CDR3 protein is CASSYRSDRIS.